Shown below are 8 T cell receptor beta chains from a single sample sequenced in a study of human T cells and chemical hapten exposure. The sample's time point: patch test 1, 2 weeks after DPC sensitization. Regarding treatment: therapeutic diphenylcyclopropenone sensitization with weekly scalp DPC. TCRdb re-called the RACE reads with MiXCR, one entry per CDR3 protein. The sample records 74,000 or so distinct CDR3 sequences, 10% to 15% being singletons. The sample consisted of whole blood, taken in connection with sensitization to the hapten diphenylcyclopropenone (DPC). These receptors all come from a woman aged 55-69 years with alopecia areata. Some clones in this sample may be carry-over from other donors' samples.

This clonotype has ten or more counts. The V and J genes are TRBV3-1 and TRBJ1-5; perhaps TRBD1 as D (6 bases). Per the germline V gene, CDR1 is LGHDT and CDR2 is YNNKEL (reference sequence). Trimming cost V 0 bases and J 5 bases, with 14 bases left between them. CDR3 length equals 16 residues. This chain's CDR3 is CASSQDQQGNHQPQHF. The DNA for the CDR3 is TGTGCCAGCAGCCAAGATCAGCAGGGGAATCATCAGCCCCAGCATTTT.

There are many counts of this clonotype. The CDR3 loop is CSANREGTRSDAQHF. DNA for the CDR3: TGCAGTGCTAACCGTGAGGGGACTCGGTCTGATGCCCAGCATTTT. The V call is TRBV20-1, the J call TRBJ1-5; possibly TRBD1 for D (5 bases). Trimming removed 4 bases from V and 11 bases from J, with 24 bases in between. CDR3 length: 15 residues. Per germline, CDR1 DFQATT and CDR2 SNEGSKA (reference sequence).

This clonotype showed up many times. The gene calls are TRBV6-6 and TRBJ2-3, with 7 bases identical to TRBD1. There are 15 residues in the CDR3. Germline trimming cut 5 bases from V and 0 bases from J; bases unmatched to any gene: 5. Germline assignment: CDR1 MNHNY and CDR2 SVGAGI (reference sequence). The CDR3: CASSPTGPSTDTQYF. The CDR3 DNA reads TGTGCCAGCAGTCCGACAGGGCCAAGCACAGATACGCAGTATTTT.

A few counts support this clonotype. J is TRBJ1-2 and V is TRBV5-4, with D hard to call. Trimming left V 2 bases short and J 7 bases short, with 15 bases between. The CDR3 consists of 14 residues. CDR1 is SGHNT and CDR2 is YYREEE in the germline V gene (reference sequence). The CDR3 sequence is CASSLGRGFGGYTF. The DNA of the CDR3 is TGTGCCAGCAGCTTAGGACGAGGATTTGGTGGCTACACCTTC.

This clonotype was picked up many times. The chain couples TRBV2 to TRBJ2-5; D gene ambiguous. The CDR3 consists of 13 residues. V was trimmed by 5 bases and J by 0 bases, leaving 7 bases between them. Germline V gene data show CDR1 as SNHLY and CDR2 as FYNNEI. The CDR3 nucleotides read TGTGCCAGCAGTCTAAGCTACCAAGAGACCCAGTACTTC. Its translation: CASSLSYQETQYF.

This clonotype was seen at least ten times. The chain links TRBV19 to TRBJ2-7; D remains unclear. Germline CDR1 and CDR2: LNHDA and SQIVND (reference sequence). The CDR3 sequence is 11 residues long. V lost 7 bases to trimming and J lost 3 bases, with 7 bases between them. CDR3 in amino acids: CASTDGYEQYF. The CDR3 DNA reads as TGTGCCAGTACGGACGGCTACGAGCAGTACTTC.

The chain couples TRBV3-1 to TRBJ1-2; 8 nucleotides agree with TRBD1. J gave up 4 bases and V 0 bases, and 19 bases lay outside the gene matches. Germline values: CDR1 LGHDT, CDR2 YNNKEL (reference sequence). This CDR3 spans 20 amino acids. The CDR3 DNA is TGTGCCAGCAGCCAAGAAGGCTCCGTGGACAGGGTAAACAGGGGCTATGGCTACACCTTC. This sequence encodes CASSQEGSVDRVNRGYGYTF.

Concerning this clonotype: Sequence at one end of the junction differs from germline and may be a read error. This chain uses TRBV10-3 with TRBJ2-2; D is tentatively TRBD1 or TRBD2 (5 bases each). There are 16 residues in the CDR3. Germline V gene data show CDR1 as ENHRY and CDR2 as SYGVKD. The CDR3 DNA reads TGTGCCATCAGGCAGACAGCACCCGGGAACGCCGGGGAGCTGTTTTTT. Protein product: CAIRQTAPGNAGELFF.